These T cell receptor beta chains were read from a single sample in a study of T cell responses to AZD1222 COVID-19 vaccine. The method was immunoSEQ multiplex PCR; TCRdb's version includes in-frame clones alone and lacks a portion of them. This sample has 72,000 or so clones; 89% occur once, and the top ten carry 25% to 35%. The sample consisted of peripheral blood, taken 28 days after the second AZD1222 dose. The source of these receptors is an adult who received the AZD1222 COVID-19 vaccine. Each CDR3 is given with its conserved first and last residue. The D gene is left open where the match is weak. Part of the rows lack a size; the others show once, few, many or a class for expanded clones.

size: NA
D: TRBD2
V: TRBV19
length: 18
J: TRBJ2-2
CDR3: CASSIGLAGGRDTGELFF
DNA: TGTGCCAGTAGTATAGGGCTAGCGGGAGGGAGAGACACCGGGGAGCTGTTTTTT

size: once
D: NA
V: TRBV5-1
length: 14
J: TRBJ1-4
CDR3: CASSPDTSNEKLFF
DNA: TGCGCCAGCAGTCCGGACACCTCTAATGAAAAACTGTTTTTT

size: few
D: NA
V: TRBV10-2
length: 13
J: TRBJ1-1
CDR3: CASSVSENTEAFF
DNA: TGCGCCAGCAGCGTGTCAGAGAACACTGAAGCTTTCTTT

size: NA
D: NA
V: TRBV7-9
length: 14
J: TRBJ1-2
CDR3: CASSRLQGHYGYTF
DNA: TGTGCCAGCAGCCGACTACAGGGCCACTATGGCTACACCTTC

size: NA
D: TRBD1
V: TRBV2
length: 14
J: TRBJ1-2
CDR3: CASRPRTGQGGYTF
DNA: TGTGCCAGCAGGCCGAGGACAGGGCAAGGAGGCTACACCTTC

size: NA
D: NA
V: TRBV9
length: 13
J: TRBJ1-2
CDR3: CASSVEQDYGYTF
DNA: TGTGCCAGCAGCGTAGAACAGGACTATGGCTACACCTTC

size: once
D: TRBD1
V: TRBV7-9
length: 16
J: TRBJ2-1
CDR3: CASSLDVQGWANEQFF
DNA: TGTGCCAGCAGCTTAGATGTACAGGGGTGGGCCAATGAGCAGTTCTTC

size: NA
D: NA
V: TRBV12-3/TRBV12-4
length: 13
J: TRBJ2-3
CDR3: CASSRRGSDTQYF
DNA: TGTGCCAGCAGCAGACGGGGTTCAGATACGCAGTATTTT

size: NA
D: NA
V: TRBV18
length: 14
J: TRBJ1-1
CDR3: CASSPEWEGTEAFF
DNA: TGTGCCAGCTCGCCCGAGTGGGAGGGCACTGAAGCTTTCTTT

size: NA
D: TRBD1
V: TRBV18
length: 14
J: TRBJ1-2
CDR3: CASSPGDRVDGYTF
DNA: TGTGCCAGCTCACCTGGAGACAGGGTGGATGGCTACACCTTC

size: NA
D: NA
V: TRBV5-1
length: 13
J: TRBJ2-7
CDR3: CASSSNSIIEQYF
DNA: TGCGCCAGCAGCTCGAACTCCATAATCGAGCAGTACTTC

size: NA
D: NA
V: TRBV7-6
length: 19
J: TRBJ1-1
CDR3: CASSLGSLGDLQMGTEAFF
DNA: TGTGCCAGCAGCTTAGGGTCTTTGGGGGACCTTCAAATGGGCACTGAAGCTTTCTTT

size: NA
D: NA
V: TRBV5-4
length: 13
J: TRBJ2-3
CDR3: CASSLAVADTQYF
DNA: TGTGCCAGCAGCTTGGCTGTAGCAGATACGCAGTATTTT

size: NA
D: NA
V: TRBV9
length: 14
J: TRBJ1-3
CDR3: CASSVERQGGTIYF
DNA: TGTGCCAGCAGCGTAGAACGCCAGGGCGGCACCATATATTTT

size: once
D: NA
V: TRBV18
length: 13
J: TRBJ2-2
CDR3: CASSPANTGELFF
DNA: TGTGCCAGCTCACCAGCGAACACCGGGGAGCTGTTTTTT

size: NA
D: TRBD2
V: TRBV12-5
length: 13
J: TRBJ2-4
CDR3: CASSGSNRNIQYF
DNA: TGTGCTAGTAGCGGGAGTAATAGGAACATTCAGTACTTC

size: few
D: TRBD1
V: TRBV14
length: 18
J: TRBJ2-3
CDR3: CASSRTHRHRGSTDTQYF
DNA: TGTGCCAGCAGCCGAACTCACCGGCACAGGGGTTCGACAGATACGCAGTATTTT

size: NA
D: NA
V: TRBV27
length: 13
J: TRBJ2-7
CDR3: CASWEASTYEQYF
DNA: TGTGCCAGCTGGGAAGCGAGTACCTACGAGCAGTACTTC